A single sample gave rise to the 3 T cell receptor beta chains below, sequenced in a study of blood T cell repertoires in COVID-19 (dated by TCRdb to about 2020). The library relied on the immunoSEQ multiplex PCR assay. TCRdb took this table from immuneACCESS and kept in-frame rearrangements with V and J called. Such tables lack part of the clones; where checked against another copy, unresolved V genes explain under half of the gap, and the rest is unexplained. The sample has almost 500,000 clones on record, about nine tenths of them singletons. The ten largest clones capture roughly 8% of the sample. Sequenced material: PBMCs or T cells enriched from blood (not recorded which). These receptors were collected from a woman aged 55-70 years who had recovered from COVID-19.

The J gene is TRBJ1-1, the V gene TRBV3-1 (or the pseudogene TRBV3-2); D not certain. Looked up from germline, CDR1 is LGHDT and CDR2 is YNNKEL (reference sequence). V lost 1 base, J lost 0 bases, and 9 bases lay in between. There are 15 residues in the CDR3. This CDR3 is CASSQAPNLNTEAFF. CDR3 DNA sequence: TGTGCCAGCAGCCAAGCCCCTAACTTGAACACTGAAGCTTTCTTT.

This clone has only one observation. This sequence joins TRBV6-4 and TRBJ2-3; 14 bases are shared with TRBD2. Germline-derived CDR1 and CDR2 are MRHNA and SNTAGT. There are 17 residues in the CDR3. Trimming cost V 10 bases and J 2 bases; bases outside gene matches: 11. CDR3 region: CATWTSGGSRDTDTQYF. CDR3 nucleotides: TGTGCCACCTGGACTAGCGGGGGGTCCAGGGACACAGATACGCAGTATTTT.

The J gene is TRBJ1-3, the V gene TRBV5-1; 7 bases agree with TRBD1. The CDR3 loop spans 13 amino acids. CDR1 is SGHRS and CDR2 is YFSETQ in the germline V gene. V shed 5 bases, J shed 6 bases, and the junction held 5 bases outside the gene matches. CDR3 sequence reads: CASSRQGENTIYF. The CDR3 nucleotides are TGCGCCAGCAGTCGGCAGGGGGAAAACACCATATATTTT.